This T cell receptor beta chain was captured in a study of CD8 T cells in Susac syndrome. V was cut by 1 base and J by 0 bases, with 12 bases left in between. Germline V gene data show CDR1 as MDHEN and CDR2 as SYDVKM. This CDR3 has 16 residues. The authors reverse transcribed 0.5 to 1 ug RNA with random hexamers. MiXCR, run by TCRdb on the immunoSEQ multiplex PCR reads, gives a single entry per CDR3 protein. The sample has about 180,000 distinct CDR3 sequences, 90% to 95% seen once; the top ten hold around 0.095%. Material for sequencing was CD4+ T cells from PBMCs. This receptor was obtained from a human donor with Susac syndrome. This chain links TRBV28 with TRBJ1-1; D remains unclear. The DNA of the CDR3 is TGTGCCAGCAGTTTATACACCTACAGTATGAACACTGAAGCTTTCTTT. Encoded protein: CASSLYTYSMNTEAFF.